A selection of T cell receptor beta chains follows, all from one sample in a study of blood T cell repertoires in COVID-19. Clones were read by immunoSEQ multiplex PCR, and TCRdb kept only the in-frame ones, dropping some. The table has some 90,000 clones, approximately 82% seen once. Sequenced input: peripheral blood. These receptor sequences come from a human donor in a cohort sampled during active COVID-19. CDR3s include the opening cysteine and the closing phenylalanine or tryptophan. The D gene is left open where the match is weak. Clone size is given for some rows only: seen once, a few or many times, or a class if the clone is expanded.

>TRBV3-1/TRBV3-2|TRBJ2-7|once|TRBD2
CASSQGLAGEQYF
TGTGCCAGCAGCCAAGGGCTAGCGGGCGAGCAGTACTTC
>TRBV30|TRBJ1-5|-|-
CAWSREGNQPQHF
TGTGCCTGGAGTAGGGAGGGCAATCAGCCCCAGCATTTT
>TRBV10-3|TRBJ1-1|-|TRBD1
CAISVRGSEAFF
TGTGCCATCAGTGTCAGGGGGTCTGAAGCTTTCTTT
>TRBV20-1|TRBJ2-3|-|-
CSASEGARITQYF
TGCAGTGCTAGTGAGGGAGCCAGGATTACGCAGTATTTT
>TRBV9|TRBJ1-1|-|-
CASSRGEMNTEAFF
TGTGCCAGCAGTCGGGGGGAAATGAACACTGAAGCTTTCTTT
>TRBV5-4|TRBJ2-6|-|-
CASSRGRTTSGANVLTF
TGTGCCAGCAGCAGGGGCAGGACAACCTCTGGGGCCAACGTCCTGACTTTC
>TRBV7-2|TRBJ1-4|-|-
CASSSAGSNEKLFF
TGTGCCAGCAGCTCCGCAGGATCCAATGAAAAACTGTTTTTT
>TRBV5-1|TRBJ1-3|few|-
CASRTSMQGNTIYF
TGCGCCAGCAGGACATCCATGCAGGGAAACACCATATATTTT
>TRBV7-2|TRBJ1-1|few|TRBD1
CASSARTGLTEAFF
TGTGCCAGCAGCGCACGGACAGGGCTAACTGAAGCTTTCTTT
>TRBV11-2|TRBJ2-3|-|-
CASSLERITDTQYF
TGTGCCAGCAGCCTAGAGCGGATTACAGATACGCAGTATTTT
>TRBV11-2|TRBJ2-2|-|TRBD2
CASSSPGLAGGRNTGELFF
TGTGCCAGCAGCTCCCCGGGACTAGCGGGAGGACGGAACACCGGGGAGCTGTTTTTT
>TRBV9|TRBJ1-6|-|TRBD1
CASSADRGRNSPLHF
TGTGCCAGCAGCGCAGACAGGGGGCGTAATTCACCCCTCCACTTT
>TRBV7-2|TRBJ1-4|-|TRBD1
CASSQRLGDRGGEKLFF
TGTGCCAGCAGTCAAAGGCTCGGGGACAGGGGCGGCGAAAAACTGTTTTTT
>TRBV23-1|TRBJ1-6|-|-
CASDSINSPLHF
TGCGCCAGCGACAGTATCAATTCACCCCTCCACTTT
>TRBV10-3|TRBJ2-3|-|-
CAISGGLGDTQYF
TGTGCCATCAGTGGAGGGTTGGGGGATACGCAGTATTTT
>TRBV5-5|TRBJ2-1|once|TRBD1
CASSRGTGLAYNEQFF
TGTGCCAGCAGCCGAGGGACAGGGTTGGCCTACAATGAGCAGTTCTTC
>TRBV6-6|TRBJ1-2|-|-
CASKFNYGYTF
TGTGCCAGCAAATTTAATTATGGCTACACCTTC
>TRBV7-9|TRBJ2-7|-|TRBD2
CASSLVDELAKYEQYF
TGTGCCAGCAGCTTAGTCGATGAACTAGCGAAGTACGAGCAGTACTTC
>TRBV5-1|TRBJ1-6|medium-sized|-
CASSLAGGSSPLHF
TGCGCCAGCAGCTTGGCAGGAGGGAGTTCACCCCTCCACTTT
>TRBV5-8|TRBJ2-3|-|-
CASQGLQGTDTQYF
TGTGCCAGCCAAGGACTACAAGGAACAGATACGCAGTATTTT
>TRBV6-6|TRBJ2-7|-|TRBD1
CASSSDRVADEQYF
TGTGCCAGCAGTTCCGACAGGGTTGCAGACGAGCAGTACTTC
>TRBV2|TRBJ1-2|few|-
CASSRDTRTYGYTF
TGTGCCAGCAGTAGGGACACCCGCACCTATGGCTACACCTTC